Listed below are T cell receptor beta chains from one sample, sequenced in a study of shared clonotypes between healthy human individuals. Only in-frame clones appear in the TCRdb table, and some are missing; sequencing was by immunoSEQ multiplex PCR. The data hold about half a million clones, with about 85% observed a single time. The specimen sequenced was PBMCs. These receptors were taken from a woman in her thirties or forties in good health. Some clones in this sample may be carry-over from other donors' samples. Each CDR3 is given with its conserved first and last residue. D genes are given only for firm matches. A row's size may be missing; if present it is once, few, many or a size class.

D gene,J gene,V gene,clone size,CDR3 DNA,CDR3 protein
-,TRBJ2-7,TRBV11-2,-,TGTGCCAGCAGCTTAGCAGGGTACCGCACCTACGAGCAGTACTTC,CASSLAGYRTYEQYF
-,TRBJ2-7,TRBV25-1,-,TGTGCCAGCAGCCACTCAAGGACAGACTACGAGCAGTACTTC,CASSHSRTDYEQYF
-,TRBJ1-3,TRBV7-2,-,TGTGCCAGCAGCTTAGAGGGAAACACCATATATTTT,CASSLEGNTIYF
-,TRBJ1-2,TRBV5-5,-,TGTGCCAGCAGTCTTCTCGGGACACCAGTATTTAACTATGGCTACACCTTC,CASSLLGTPVFNYGYTF
-,TRBJ2-3,TRBV5-4,-,TGTGCCAGCAGCTTTCCTCTGAGCACAGATACGCAGTATTTT,CASSFPLSTDTQYF
-,TRBJ1-1,TRBV7-8,-,TGTGCCAGCAGCTTAGCGCTAGGGGATGAAGCTTTCTTT,CASSLALGDEAFF
TRBD2,TRBJ2-5,TRBV5-1,-,TGCGCCACGAGGTTAGGGCTAGCGGGAGGGGAAGAGACCCAGTACTTC,CATRLGLAGGEETQYF
TRBD1,TRBJ2-1,TRBV7-3,-,TGTGCCAGCAGCTTAAGGGACAGGGGAATGAGTGAGCAGTTCTTC,CASSLRDRGMSEQFF
-,TRBJ2-2,TRBV10-3,-,TGTGCCATCAGGACCCGGGGTCTGGAGTCGGCCGGGGAGCTGTTTTTT,CAIRTRGLESAGELFF
-,TRBJ1-5,TRBV6-6,few,TGTGCCAGCAGTTACGAGAGCTTTAGTCAGCCCCAGCATTTT,CASSYESFSQPQHF
TRBD2,TRBJ2-7,TRBV18,-,TGTGCCAGCTCCGATAGCGGGAGAACCTACGAGCAGTACTTC,CASSDSGRTYEQYF
TRBD2,TRBJ2-5,TRBV14,-,TGTGCCAGCAGCCAAGGGTCTAGCGGGGGAGTATGGGAGACCCAGTACTTC,CASSQGSSGGVWETQYF
TRBD1,TRBJ2-2,TRBV7-3,-,TGTGCCAGCAGCCCCGGGACAGCAAACACCGGGGAGCTGTTTTTT,CASSPGTANTGELFF
TRBD1,TRBJ2-1,TRBV9,-,TGTGCCAGCAGCGTCTGGACAGGAGACAATGAGCAGTTCTTC,CASSVWTGDNEQFF
-,TRBJ1-3,TRBV6-1,-,TGTGCCAGCAGTGAACCTGGGAGGAACACCATATATTTT,CASSEPGRNTIYF
-,TRBJ2-3,TRBV11-2,-,TGTGCCAGCAGCTCCCGTGGGGCAAGTGAAGATACGCAGTATTTT,CASSSRGASEDTQYF
TRBD2,TRBJ2-1,TRBV7-2,-,TGTGCCAGCAGCTTAATGGCGGGAGGCATCTATGAGCAGTTCTTC,CASSLMAGGIYEQFF
TRBD2,TRBJ2-1,TRBV11-2,-,TGTGCCAGCAGCCCGTACCGTAGCGGGATTAGGGATGAGCAGTTCTTC,CASSPYRSGIRDEQFF
-,TRBJ2-7,TRBV28,-,TGTGCCAGCAGTGACCTGCGGGGGAGGGGGTTCTACGAGCAGTACTTC,CASSDLRGRGFYEQYF
-,TRBJ1-2,TRBV27,-,TGTGCCAGCAGTTCCGTTTGGGGCGCAGTATCTGGCTACACCTTC,CASSSVWGAVSGYTF
-,TRBJ2-2,TRBV12-5,-,TGTGCTAGTGGTTTGCTAGCCGGCGGAACCGGGGAGCTGTTTTTT,CASGLLAGGTGELFF
-,TRBJ2-3,TRBV5-1,-,TGCGCCAGCAGCTTAGGGGGGAGAGCAGATACGCAGTATTTT,CASSLGGRADTQYF
TRBD2,TRBJ2-7,TRBV19,-,TGTGCCAGTATGGGACTAGCGGGAAACGAGCCCTACGAGCAGTACTTC,CASMGLAGNEPYEQYF
-,TRBJ2-5,TRBV4-2,once,TGTGCCAGCAGCTTCTCAGGAGGGACACTTGGGGAGACCCAGTACTTC,CASSFSGGTLGETQYF
-,TRBJ2-3,TRBV9,-,TGTGCCAGCAGCGTTACCCCTCTCCGCACAGATACGCAGTATTTT,CASSVTPLRTDTQYF
-,TRBJ2-1,TRBV19,-,TGTGCCAGTAGTATAGGGGCTGGGCCCGAATACAATGAGCAGTTCTTC,CASSIGAGPEYNEQFF
-,TRBJ2-5,TRBV11-2,few,TGTGCCAGCAGCTTAGGGACTGGGGAAGAGACCCAGTACTTC,CASSLGTGEETQYF
-,TRBJ1-1,TRBV6-6,many,TGTGCCAGCAGTTACGAGGGGAACACTGAAGCTTTCTTT,CASSYEGNTEAFF
-,TRBJ2-7,TRBV9,-,TGTGCCAGCAGCGTAGGTCCCCGGACCTCAGCCCCAGACGAGCAGTACTTC,CASSVGPRTSAPDEQYF
-,TRBJ2-3,TRBV7-7,-,TGTGCTAGCAGCCGCGGGACTCCGATGAGTGGAGATACGCAGTATTTT,CASSRGTPMSGDTQYF
-,TRBJ2-7,TRBV6-1,-,TGTGCCAGCAGTGAATTACGGACGGAATACTACGAGCAGTACTTC,CASSELRTEYYEQYF
-,TRBJ2-7,TRBV9,-,TGTGCCAGCAGCGTAGGGAGCAGCACCTACGAGCAGTACTTC,CASSVGSSTYEQYF